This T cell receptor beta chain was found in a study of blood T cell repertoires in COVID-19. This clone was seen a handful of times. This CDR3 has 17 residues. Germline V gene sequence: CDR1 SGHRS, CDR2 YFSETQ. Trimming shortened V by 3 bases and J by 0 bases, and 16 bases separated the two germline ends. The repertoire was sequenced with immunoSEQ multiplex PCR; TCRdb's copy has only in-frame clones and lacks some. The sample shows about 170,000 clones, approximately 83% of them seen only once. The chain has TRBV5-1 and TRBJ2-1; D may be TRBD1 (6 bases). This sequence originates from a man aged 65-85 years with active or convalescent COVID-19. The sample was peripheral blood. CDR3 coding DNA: TGCGCCAGCAGCTGGGATCCTCAACAGGGCTCCTACAATGAGCAGTTCTTC. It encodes CASSWDPQQGSYNEQFF.